These 14 T cell receptor beta chains originate from one sample sequenced in a study of blood T cell repertoires in COVID-19 (dated by TCRdb to 2018 to 2021). To prepare the library, the immunoSEQ multiplex PCR assay was applied. This is the immuneACCESS table as TCRdb keeps it, with only in-frame sequences that have V and J called. A part of the clones is gone; compared with another copy, unresolved V genes explain less than half, and the rest is unexplained. The sample data list around 450,000 clones, and more than 85% of these were observed just once. Together, the top ten hold approximately 4.5% of the sample. The source material was peripheral blood. All receptors come from a woman in her twenties or thirties with acute or convalescent COVID-19.

This chain connects TRBV6-5 to TRBJ2-7, with 8 bases fitting TRBD1. The CDR3 contains 13 residues. Germline V gene lookup returns CDR1 MNHEY and CDR2 SVGAGI. With 8 bases clipped from V and 4 bases from J, the junction kept 7 bases outside the gene matches. CDR3 sequence: CASRQGAKYEQYF. In nucleotides, the CDR3 is TGTGCCAGCCGCCAGGGGGCTAAATACGAGCAGTACTTC.

The rearrangement joins TRBV5-5 to TRBJ2-5; a possible D gene is TRBD1 (7 bases). Trimming removed 6 bases from V and 5 bases from J, with 23 bases in between. The CDR3 has 16 residues. Looked up from germline, CDR1 is SGHKS and CDR2 is YYEKEE (reference sequence). This chain's CDR3 is CASTLARQGGGETQYF. DNA of the CDR3: TGTGCCAGCACCTTAGCGCGACAGGGAGGAGGGGAGACCCAGTACTTC. Using reference TRBV5-5 and TRBJ2-5 for the parts outside the CDR3, the full variable domain is DAGVTQSPTHLIKTRGQQVTLRCSPISGHKSVSWYQQVLGQGPQFIFQYYEKEERGRGNFPDRFSARQFPNYSSELNVNALLLGDSALYLCASTLARQGGGETQYFGPGTRLLVL.

This chain links TRBV7-3 with TRBJ2-3, with 7 bases identical to TRBD1. The CDR3 consists of 15 residues. J was trimmed by 3 bases and V by 4 bases; bases with no gene match: 7. CDR1 is SGHTA and CDR2 is FQGTGA in the germline V gene. The CDR3 here is CASSSLPRGTDTQYF. The CDR3 nucleotides are TGTGCCAGCAGCTCTTTGCCCAGGGGGACAGATACGCAGTATTTT.

This chain connects TRBV19 to TRBJ1-1; D might be TRBD1 (5 bases). The CDR3 is 13 amino acids. Trimming took off 3 bases at V and 5 bases at J, with 10 bases between the two ends. Germline V CDR1 and CDR2: LNHDA, SQIVND (reference sequence). For the CDR3, the DNA is TGTGCCAGTAGTATTGGGGGGGAGACTGAAGCTTTCTTT. This gives the protein CASSIGGETEAFF.

This clone was counted once. The chain carries TRBV28 and TRBJ2-1; D is unresolved. Germline V gene sequence: CDR1 MDHEN, CDR2 SYDVKM. Trimming left V 1 base short and J 7 bases short, with 8 bases between. The CDR3 sequence is 13 residues long. The CDR3 loop reads CASSLYSRNEQFF. The CDR3 nucleotides read TGTGCCAGCAGTTTATATTCCCGGAATGAGCAGTTCTTC.

The chain couples TRBV5-4 to TRBJ2-3, with a weak D call TRBD1 (6 bases). Germline CDR1 reads SGHNT; CDR2 reads YYREEE (reference sequence). Trimming stripped 4 bases from V and 1 base from J, with 16 bases between. The CDR3 contains 16 residues. CDR3 sequence: CASSVVLTGGTDTQYF. Written as DNA, the CDR3 is TGTGCCAGCAGCGTTGTACTGACAGGAGGCACAGATACGCAGTATTTT.

The chain is built from TRBV7-3 and TRBJ1-1, with 7 bases aligning to TRBD1. The ends lost 4 bases at V and 7 bases at J; junction bases unmatched: 6. Germline lookup yields CDR1 SGHTA and CDR2 FQGTGA. The CDR3 contains 13 residues. CDR3 coding DNA: TGTGCCAGCAGCTCGACAGGGCTGGGTGAAGCTTTCTTT. This translates into CASSSTGLGEAFF.

A word on this clone: The junction departs from germline at one end; a sequencing error may be responsible. At the DNA level, this CDR3 is encoded by other sequences in the same sample as well. The gene calls are TRBV5-1 and TRBJ1-1; no clear D. Germline loops: CDR1 SGHRS, CDR2 YFSETQ. This CDR3 has 13 residues. The CDR3, as DNA: TGCGCTAGCAGCTTGGTTAAGAACACTGAAGCTTTCTTT. Translation: CASSLVKNTEAFF.

The rearrangement joins TRBV9 to TRBJ1-2, with a weak D call TRBD1 (6 bases). This CDR3 comprises 14 residues. The V and J ends lost 3 bases and 8 bases respectively, with 17 bases between them. Germline CDR1 is SGDLS and CDR2 is YYNGEE. CDR3 coding DNA: TGTGCCAGCAGCGCGTGGGCGGGGGCCGAGGGCTACACCTTC. Residues: CASSAWAGAEGYTF.

Of note for this clone: The sample has other DNA sequences that encode this CDR3 too. The chain joins TRBV12-5 to TRBJ2-2; 11 bases agree with TRBD2. After removal of 3 bases from V and 3 bases from J, the junction contained 3 bases not matched to a gene. CDR3 length: 16 residues. CDR1 and CDR2 from the germline V gene are LGHNT and FRNRAP. The CDR3 region is CASGFSGGGYTGELFF. The CDR3 DNA reads as TGTGCTAGTGGTTTTAGCGGGGGGGGGTACACCGGGGAGCTGTTTTTT.

The chain has TRBV3-1 (or the pseudogene TRBV3-2) and TRBJ1-2; 7 nucleotides align to TRBD1. From germline, CDR1 is LGHDT and CDR2 YNNKEL (reference sequence). The V and J ends lost 4 bases and 7 bases, in that order; junction bases with no gene match: 6. This CDR3 comprises 13 residues. CDR3 amino acids: CASSPRQGSGYTF. As DNA, the CDR3 is TGTGCCAGCAGCCCCCGACAGGGTTCTGGCTACACCTTC.

The genes are TRBV30 and TRBJ1-1; a possible D gene is TRBD1 (6 bases). The CDR3 runs 14 residues. The V end was cut by 0 bases, the J end by 4 bases, with 12 bases between. CDR1 is GTSNPN and CDR2 is SVGIG in the germline V gene (reference sequence). The CDR3 bases are TGTGCCTGGAGTGTAATGAGGGGGAGCACTGAAGCTTTCTTT. The encoded protein is CAWSVMRGSTEAFF. Full variable domain (missing parts from reference TRBV30 and TRBJ1-1): SQTIHQWPATLVQPVGSPLSLECTVEGTSNPNLYWYRQAAGRGLQLLFYSVGIGQISSEVPQNLSASRPQDRQFILSSKKLLLSDSGFYLCAWSVMRGSTEAFFGQGTRLTVV.

The genes are TRBV2 and TRBJ2-5, with a possible D match to TRBD2 (7 bases). From germline, CDR1 is SNHLY and CDR2 FYNNEI. V was pared by 5 bases and J by 2 bases, with 12 bases between. This CDR3 is built from 14 residues. The CDR3 sequence: CASSRGGEQETQYF. The CDR3 bases are TGTGCCAGCAGTAGGGGGGGGGAACAAGAGACCCAGTACTTC.

The chain is built from TRBV5-4 and TRBJ2-4; 9 nucleotides match TRBD1. The CDR3 contains 17 residues. V was pared by 1 base and J by 2 bases, with 7 bases of the junction left unmatched. CDR1 is SGHNT and CDR2 is YYREEE in the germline V gene (reference sequence). CDR3 bases: TGTGCCAGCAGCTTGATTCCGGGACAGGGAACCAAAAACATTCAGTACTTC. This encodes CASSLIPGQGTKNIQYF.